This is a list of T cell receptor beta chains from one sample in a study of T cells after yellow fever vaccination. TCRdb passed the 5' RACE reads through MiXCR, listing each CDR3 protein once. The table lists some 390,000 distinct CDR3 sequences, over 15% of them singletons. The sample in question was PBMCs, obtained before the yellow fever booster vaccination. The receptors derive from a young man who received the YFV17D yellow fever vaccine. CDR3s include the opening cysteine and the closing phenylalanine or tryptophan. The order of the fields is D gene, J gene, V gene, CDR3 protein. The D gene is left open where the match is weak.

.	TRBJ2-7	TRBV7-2	CASSLIIGVMSYEQYF
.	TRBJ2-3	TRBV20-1	CSARDDLGWRGRDTQYF
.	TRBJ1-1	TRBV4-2	CASSQESIPEAFF
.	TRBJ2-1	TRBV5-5	CASSHGSSYNEQFF
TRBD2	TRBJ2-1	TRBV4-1	CASSQGGDRQFF
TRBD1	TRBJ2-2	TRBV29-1	CSVTGVLTGELFF
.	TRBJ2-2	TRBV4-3	CASSQDIDGGLVANTGELFF
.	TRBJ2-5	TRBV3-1	CASSPGLSRVRETQYF
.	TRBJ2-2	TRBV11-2	CASSQVGRELFF
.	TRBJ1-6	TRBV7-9	CASSLVSRAGNAAPLHF
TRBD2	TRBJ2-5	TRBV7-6	CASSLLAGDQETQYF
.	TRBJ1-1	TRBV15	CATSSGFRRNTEAFF
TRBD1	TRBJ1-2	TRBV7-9	CASSSGTGNYGYTF
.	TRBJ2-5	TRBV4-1	CASSQVNGVGETQYF
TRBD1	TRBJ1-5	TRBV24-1	CATSEPGQNQPQHF
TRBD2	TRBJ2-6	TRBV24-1	CATSDSGGSGYGANVLTF
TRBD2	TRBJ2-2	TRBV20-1	CSARASGGAGTGELFF
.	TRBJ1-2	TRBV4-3	CASSQDEGTHGYTF